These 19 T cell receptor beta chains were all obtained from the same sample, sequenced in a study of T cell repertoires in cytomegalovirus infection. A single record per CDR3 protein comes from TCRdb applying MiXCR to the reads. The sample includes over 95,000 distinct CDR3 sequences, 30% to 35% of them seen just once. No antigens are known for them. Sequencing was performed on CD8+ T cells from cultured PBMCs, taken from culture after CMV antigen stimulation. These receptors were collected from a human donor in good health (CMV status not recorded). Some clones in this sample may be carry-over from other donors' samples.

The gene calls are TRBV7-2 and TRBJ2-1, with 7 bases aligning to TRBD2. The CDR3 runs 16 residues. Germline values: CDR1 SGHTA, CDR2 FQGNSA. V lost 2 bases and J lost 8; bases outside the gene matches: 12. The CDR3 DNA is TGTGCCAGCAGCTTACGACCATCACTAGCGCGGGATGAGCAGTTCTTC. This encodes CASSLRPSLARDEQFF.

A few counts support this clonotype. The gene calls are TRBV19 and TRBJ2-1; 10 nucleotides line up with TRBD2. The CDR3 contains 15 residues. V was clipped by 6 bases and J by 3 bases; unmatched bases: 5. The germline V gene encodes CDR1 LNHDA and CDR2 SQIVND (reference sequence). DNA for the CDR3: TGTGCCAGTAGCGATAGCGGGGGGAACTACAATGAGCAGTTCTTC. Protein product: CASSDSGGNYNEQFF.

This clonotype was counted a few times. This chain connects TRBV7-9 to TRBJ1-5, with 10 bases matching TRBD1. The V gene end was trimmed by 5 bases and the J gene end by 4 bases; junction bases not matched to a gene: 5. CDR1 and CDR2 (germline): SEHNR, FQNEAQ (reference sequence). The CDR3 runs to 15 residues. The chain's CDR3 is CASSKTGGLNQPQHF. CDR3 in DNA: TGTGCCAGCAGCAAGACAGGGGGCTTGAATCAGCCCCAGCATTTT.

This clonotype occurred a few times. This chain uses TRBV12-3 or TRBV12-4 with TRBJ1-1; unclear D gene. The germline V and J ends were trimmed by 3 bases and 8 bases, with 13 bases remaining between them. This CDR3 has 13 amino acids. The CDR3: CASSFVFGGEAFF. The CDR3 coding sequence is TGTGCCAGCAGTTTTGTGTTCGGCGGAGAAGCTTTCTTT.

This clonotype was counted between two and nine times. The CDR3 DNA follows: TGTGCCAGCAGTCCTGCCTACCACAATGAGCAGTTCTTC. Its protein is CASSPAYHNEQFF. The chain combines TRBV6-1 with TRBJ2-1; the D is unclear. CDR1 is MNHNS and CDR2 is SASEGT in the germline V gene. V dropped 5 bases and J dropped 5 bases, with 10 bases sitting between them. This CDR3 spans 13 amino acids.

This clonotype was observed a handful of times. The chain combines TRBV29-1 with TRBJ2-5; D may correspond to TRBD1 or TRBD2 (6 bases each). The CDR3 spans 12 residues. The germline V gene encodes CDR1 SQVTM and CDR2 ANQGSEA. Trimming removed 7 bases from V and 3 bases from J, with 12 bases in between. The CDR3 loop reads CSGGGREETQYF. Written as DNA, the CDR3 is TGCAGCGGAGGGGGGCGGGAAGAGACCCAGTACTTC.

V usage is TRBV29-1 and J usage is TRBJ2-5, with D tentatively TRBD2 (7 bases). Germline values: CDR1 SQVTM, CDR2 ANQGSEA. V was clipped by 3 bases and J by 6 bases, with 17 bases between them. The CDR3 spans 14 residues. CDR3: CSVDLSRGRKTQYF. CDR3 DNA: TGCAGCGTTGATTTGTCGCGGGGGCGAAAGACCCAGTACTTC.

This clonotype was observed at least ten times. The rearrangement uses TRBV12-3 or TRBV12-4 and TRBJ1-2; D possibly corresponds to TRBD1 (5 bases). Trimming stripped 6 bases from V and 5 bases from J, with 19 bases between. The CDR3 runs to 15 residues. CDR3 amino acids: CASSPDLPGGYGYTF. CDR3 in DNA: TGTGCCAGCAGCCCGGACCTACCGGGGGGATATGGCTACACCTTC.

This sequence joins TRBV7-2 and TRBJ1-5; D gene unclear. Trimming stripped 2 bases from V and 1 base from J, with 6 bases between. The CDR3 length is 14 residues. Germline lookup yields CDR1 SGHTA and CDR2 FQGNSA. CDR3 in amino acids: CASSLRRSNQPQHF. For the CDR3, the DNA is TGTGCCAGCAGCTTACGGAGGAGCAATCAGCCCCAGCATTTT.

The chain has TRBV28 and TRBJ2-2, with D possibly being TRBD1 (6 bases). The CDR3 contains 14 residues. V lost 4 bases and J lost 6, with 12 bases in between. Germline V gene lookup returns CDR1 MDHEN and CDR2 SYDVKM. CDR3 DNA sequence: TGTGCCAGCAGTTATACAGGGTACGCCGGGGAGCTGTTTTTT. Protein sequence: CASSYTGYAGELFF.

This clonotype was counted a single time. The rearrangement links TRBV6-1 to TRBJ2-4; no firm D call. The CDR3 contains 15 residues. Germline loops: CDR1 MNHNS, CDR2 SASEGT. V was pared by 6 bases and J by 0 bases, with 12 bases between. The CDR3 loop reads CASRGQLRAKNIQYF. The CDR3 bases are TGTGCCAGCAGAGGCCAACTTCGAGCCAAAAACATTCAGTACTTC.

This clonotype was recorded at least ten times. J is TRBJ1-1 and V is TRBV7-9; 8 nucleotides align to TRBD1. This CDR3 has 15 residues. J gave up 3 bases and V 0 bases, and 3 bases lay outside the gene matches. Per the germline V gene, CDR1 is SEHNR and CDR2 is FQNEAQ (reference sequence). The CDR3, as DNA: TGTGCCAGCAGCTTAGCGCCAGGGGGCTACACTGAAGCTTTCTTT. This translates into CASSLAPGGYTEAFF.

CDR3: CASSFVQDLQYSNQPQHF. CDR3 DNA sequence: TGTGCCAGCAGTTTCGTGCAAGACCTCCAATATAGCAATCAGCCCCAGCATTTT. This chain links TRBV27 with TRBJ1-5; no reliable D call. With 3 bases removed from V and 0 bases from J, the gap between germline ends came to 18 bases. The germline CDR1 and CDR2 sequences are MNHEY and SMNVEV (reference sequence). The CDR3 is 18 amino acids.

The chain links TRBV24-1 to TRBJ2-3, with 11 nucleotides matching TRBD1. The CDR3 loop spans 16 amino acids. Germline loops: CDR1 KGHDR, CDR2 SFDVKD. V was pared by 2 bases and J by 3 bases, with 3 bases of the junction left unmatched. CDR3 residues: CATSDSGTGGTDTQYF. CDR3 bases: TGTGCCACCAGTGATTCCGGGACAGGGGGTACAGATACGCAGTATTTT.

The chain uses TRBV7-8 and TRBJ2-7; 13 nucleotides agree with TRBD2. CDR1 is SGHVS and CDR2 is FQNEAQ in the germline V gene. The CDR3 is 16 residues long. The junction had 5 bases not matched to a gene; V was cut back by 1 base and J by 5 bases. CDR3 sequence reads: CASSLGLLAGGDEQYF. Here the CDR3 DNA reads TGTGCCAGCAGCTTAGGACTACTAGCGGGGGGGGACGAGCAGTACTTC. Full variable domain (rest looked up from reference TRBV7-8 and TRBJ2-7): GAGVSQSPRYKVAKRGQDVALRCDPISGHVSLFWYQQALGQGPEFLTYFQNEAQLDKSGLPSDRFFAERPEGSVSTLKIQRTQQEDSAVYLCASSLGLLAGGDEQYFGPGTRLTVT.

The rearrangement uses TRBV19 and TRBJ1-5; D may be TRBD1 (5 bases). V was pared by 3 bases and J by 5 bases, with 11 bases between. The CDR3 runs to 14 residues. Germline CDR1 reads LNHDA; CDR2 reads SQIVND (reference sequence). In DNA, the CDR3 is TGTGCCAGTAGTATCGCGCAGGGCTATCAGCCCCAGCATTTT. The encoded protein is CASSIAQGYQPQHF.

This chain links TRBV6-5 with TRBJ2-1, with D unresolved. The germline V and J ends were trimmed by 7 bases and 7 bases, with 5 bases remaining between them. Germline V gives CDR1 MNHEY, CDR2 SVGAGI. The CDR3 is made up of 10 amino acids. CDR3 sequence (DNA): TGTGCCAGCAATAAGAATGAGCAGTTCTTC. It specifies CASNKNEQFF.

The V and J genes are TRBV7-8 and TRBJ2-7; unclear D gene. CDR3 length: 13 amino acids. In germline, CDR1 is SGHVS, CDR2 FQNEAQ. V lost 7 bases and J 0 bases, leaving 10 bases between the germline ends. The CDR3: CASNSQSSYEQYF. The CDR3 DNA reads TGTGCCAGCAACTCCCAAAGCTCCTACGAGCAGTACTTC.

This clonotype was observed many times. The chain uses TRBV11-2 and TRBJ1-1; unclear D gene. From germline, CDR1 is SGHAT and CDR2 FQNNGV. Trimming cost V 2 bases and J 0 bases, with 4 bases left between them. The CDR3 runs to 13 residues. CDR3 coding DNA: TGTGCCAGCAGCTTATCCCTGAACACTGAAGCTTTCTTT. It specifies CASSLSLNTEAFF.